These 11 T cell receptor beta chains were all obtained from the same sample, sequenced in a study of immune heterogeneity within non-small cell lung tumors. Amplification of TCR beta CDR3 was performed by multiplex PCR with 32 V and 13 J primers. TCRdb itself ran the multiplex PCR reads through MiXCR, one entry per CDR3 protein. Of roughly 10,000 distinct CDR3 sequences listed, 15% to 20% are singletons. The template for each sample was roughly 650 ng of genomic DNA, which had been extracted from bulk tumor tissue. Taken during surgery, several biopsies per primary tumor were spaced as far apart as possible within the tumor mass. Samples came from untreated patients having curative surgery for newly diagnosed non-small cell lung cancer. Sequences were obtained from lung tumor tissue. The receptors come from a man between 60 and 75 years old with non-small cell lung cancer.

This clonotype is medium-sized (0.01 to 0.1%) by share. The chain couples TRBV6-1 to TRBJ1-5; D is possibly TRBD1 (5 bases). V was shortened by 2 bases and J by 6 bases, with 8 bases between the two germline ends. The CDR3 spans 13 residues. Germline CDR1 MNHNS, CDR2 SASEGT. CDR3 DNA: TGTGCCAGCAGTGAACAGGGCATTCAGCCCCAGCATTTT. Translated, it gives CASSEQGIQPQHF.

V usage is TRBV13 and J usage is TRBJ1-2, with 7 bases matching TRBD1. V lost 1 base and J lost 8; bases outside the gene matches: 4. CDR1 PRHDT and CDR2 FYEKMQ come from the germline V gene (reference sequence). This CDR3 is 13 amino acids long. The CDR3 coding sequence is TGTGCCAGCAGCTTAGAGGGGACAGAGGGCTACACCTTC. Amino acid sequence: CASSLEGTEGYTF.

In its sample, this clonotype is medium-sized. The V call is TRBV5-1, the J call TRBJ2-7; 7 bases match TRBD1. The CDR3 sequence is 13 residues long. V trimming: 4 bases; J trimming: 3 bases; junction bases outside the gene matches: 4. Germline lookup yields CDR1 SGHRS and CDR2 YFSETQ. The CDR3 is CASSVRDSYEQYF. CDR3 DNA sequence: TGCGCCAGCAGCGTCCGGGACAGCTACGAGCAGTACTTC.

This clonotype rates as medium-sized. Compared with germline, one end of the junction differs, possibly owing to a read error. V and J are TRBV20-1 and TRBJ1-1; no clear D gene. The length of the CDR3 is 11 residues. Germline CDR1 DFQATT, CDR2 SNEGSKA (reference sequence). CDR3 sequence (DNA): TGTGCATCCCGCCTGAACACTGAAGCTTTCTTT. Translated: CASRLNTEAFF.

The gene calls are TRBV7-6 and TRBJ2-2, with 8 bases aligning to TRBD2. The CDR3 loop spans 16 amino acids. Germline assignment: CDR1 SGHVS and CDR2 FNYEAQ. V dropped 4 bases and J dropped 4; count of bases not matched to a gene: 8. This CDR3 is CASSSQAGVGTGELFF. Written as DNA, the CDR3 is TGTGCCAGCAGCTCCCAAGCGGGAGTGGGCACCGGGGAGCTGTTTTTT.

In this sample, this clonotype turned up a few times. The genes are TRBV11-2 and TRBJ2-7; D gene ambiguous. Per the germline V gene, CDR1 is SGHAT and CDR2 is FQNNGV. V was pared by 4 bases and J by 2 bases, with 9 bases between. This CDR3 contains 13 residues. The CDR3, as DNA: TGTGCCAGCAGCTACCTATCAGCCTACGAGCAGTACTTC. Translating it yields CASSYLSAYEQYF. Together with reference TRBV11-2 and TRBJ2-7, the CDR3 gives the full variable domain: EAGVAQSPRYKIIEKRQSVAFWCNPISGHATLYWYQQILGQGPKLLIQFQNNGVVDDSQLPKDRFSAERLKGVDSTLKIQPAKLEDSAVYLCASSYLSAYEQYFGPGTRLTVT.

This clonotype showed up many times. This chain connects TRBV27 to TRBJ2-1, with TRBD2 identical over 9 bases. The CDR3 runs to 14 residues. With V trimmed by 3 bases and J by 6 bases, 3 bases remained unmatched. CDR1 and CDR2 from the germline V gene are MNHEY and SMNVEV (reference sequence). CDR3 nucleotides: TGTGCCAGCAGTTTTAGCGGGAGCTCCAATGAGCAGTTCTTC. This gives the protein CASSFSGSSNEQFF.

This clonotype was seen a few times. This sequence joins TRBV29-1 and TRBJ2-2; D is uncertain. Trimming pared 2 bases from V and 3 bases from J, leaving 7 bases between. Germline V CDR1 and CDR2: SQVTM, ANQGSEA. CDR3 length equals 13 residues. As DNA, the CDR3 is TGCAGCGTTGAACCCCCAGACACCGGGGAGCTGTTTTTT. Its protein is CSVEPPDTGELFF.

The rearrangement joins TRBV29-1 to TRBJ1-4; no reliable D call. Germline lookup yields CDR1 SQVTM and CDR2 ANQGSEA. The V and J ends lost 6 bases and 3 bases respectively, with 5 bases between them. The CDR3 consists of 11 residues. The CDR3 coding sequence is TGCAGCGTCCAGTCTAATGAAAAACTGTTTTTT. This gives the protein CSVQSNEKLFF.

By share of the sample, this clonotype is medium-sized (0.01 to 0.1%). The chain couples TRBV20-1 to TRBJ1-2; TRBD1 is a possible D gene (6 bases). CDR1 is DFQATT, CDR2 SNEGSKA, per germline (reference sequence). Trimming cost V 4 bases and J 5 bases, with 8 bases left between them. The CDR3 covers 11 residues. CDR3 sequence: CSATGDYGYTF. CDR3 nucleotides: TGCAGTGCTACAGGGGATTATGGCTACACCTTC.

This clonotype was seen ten or more times. The chain links TRBV6-1 to TRBJ2-1, with 7 bases aligning to TRBD2. CDR1 is MNHNS and CDR2 is SASEGT in the germline V gene. The CDR3 has 13 residues. After removal of 7 bases from V and 8 bases from J, the junction contained 8 bases not matched to a gene. As DNA, the CDR3 is TGTGCCAGCACCCTATTGGGAGGGGATGAGCAGTTCTTC. Protein: CASTLLGGDEQFF.